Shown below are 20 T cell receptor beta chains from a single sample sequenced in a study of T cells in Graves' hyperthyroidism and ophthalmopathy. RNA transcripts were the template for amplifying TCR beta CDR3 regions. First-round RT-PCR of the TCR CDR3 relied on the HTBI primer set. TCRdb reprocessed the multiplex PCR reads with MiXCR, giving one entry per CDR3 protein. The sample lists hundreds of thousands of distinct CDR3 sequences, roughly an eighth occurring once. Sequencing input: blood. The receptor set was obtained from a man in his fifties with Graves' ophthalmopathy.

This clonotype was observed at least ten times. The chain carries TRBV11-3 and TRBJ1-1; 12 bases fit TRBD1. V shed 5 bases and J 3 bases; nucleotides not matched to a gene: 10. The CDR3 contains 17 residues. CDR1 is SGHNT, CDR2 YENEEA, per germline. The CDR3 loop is CASSRGTGGVLDTEAFF. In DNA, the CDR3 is TGTGCCAGCAGCCGTGGGACAGGGGGCGTCTTGGACACTGAAGCTTTCTTT.

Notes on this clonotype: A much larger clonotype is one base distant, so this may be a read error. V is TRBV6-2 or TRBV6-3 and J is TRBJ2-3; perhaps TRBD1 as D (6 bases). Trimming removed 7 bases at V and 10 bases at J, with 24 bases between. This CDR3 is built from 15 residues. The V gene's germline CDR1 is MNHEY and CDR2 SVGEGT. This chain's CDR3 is CASIYGGPTVDAQYF. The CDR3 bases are TGTGCCAGCATATATGGGGGCCCGACGGTGGATGCGCAGTATTTT.

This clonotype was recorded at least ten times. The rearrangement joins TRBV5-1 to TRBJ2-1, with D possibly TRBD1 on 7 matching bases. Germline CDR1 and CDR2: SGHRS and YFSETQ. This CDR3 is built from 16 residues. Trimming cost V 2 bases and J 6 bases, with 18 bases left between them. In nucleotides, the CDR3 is TGCGCCAGCAGCTTCGGTGACCACCAGGGGGGCAATGAGCAGTTCTTC. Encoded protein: CASSFGDHQGGNEQFF.

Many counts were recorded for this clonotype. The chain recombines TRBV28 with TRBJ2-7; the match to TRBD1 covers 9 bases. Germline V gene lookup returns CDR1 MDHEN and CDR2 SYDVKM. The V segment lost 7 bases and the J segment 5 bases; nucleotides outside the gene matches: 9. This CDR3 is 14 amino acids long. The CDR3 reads CASNDGQGFHEQYF. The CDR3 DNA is TGTGCCAGCAACGACGGACAGGGGTTTCACGAGCAGTACTTC.

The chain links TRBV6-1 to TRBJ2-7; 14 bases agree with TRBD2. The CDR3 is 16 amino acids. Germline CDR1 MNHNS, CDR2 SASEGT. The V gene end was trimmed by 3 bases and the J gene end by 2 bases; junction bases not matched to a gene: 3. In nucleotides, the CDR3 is TGTGCCAGCAGTGATAGACTAGCGGGAGGGCCCTACGAGCAGTACTTC. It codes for CASSDRLAGGPYEQYF.

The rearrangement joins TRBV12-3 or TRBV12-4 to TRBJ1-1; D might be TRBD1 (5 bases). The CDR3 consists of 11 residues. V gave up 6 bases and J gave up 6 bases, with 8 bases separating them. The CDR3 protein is CASRGGPEAFF. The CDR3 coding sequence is TGTGCCAGCAGGGGGGGTCCTGAAGCTTTCTTT.

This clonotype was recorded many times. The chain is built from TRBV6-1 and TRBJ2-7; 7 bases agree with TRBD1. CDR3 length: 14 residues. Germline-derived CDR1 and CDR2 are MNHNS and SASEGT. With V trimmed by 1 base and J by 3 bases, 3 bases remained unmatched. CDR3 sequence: CASSEGRGYYEQYF. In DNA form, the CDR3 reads TGTGCCAGCAGTGAAGGCAGGGGGTACTACGAGCAGTACTTC.

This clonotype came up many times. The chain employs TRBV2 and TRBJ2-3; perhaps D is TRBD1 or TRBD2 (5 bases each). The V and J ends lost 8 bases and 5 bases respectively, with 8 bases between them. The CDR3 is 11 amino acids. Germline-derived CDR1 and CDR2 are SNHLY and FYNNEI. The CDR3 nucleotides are TGTGCCAGCGGGACGGAAGATACGCAGTATTTT. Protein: CASGTEDTQYF.

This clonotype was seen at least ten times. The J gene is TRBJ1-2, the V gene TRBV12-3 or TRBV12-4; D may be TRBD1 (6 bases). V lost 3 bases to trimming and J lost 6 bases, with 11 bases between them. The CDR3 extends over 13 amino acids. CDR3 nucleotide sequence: TGTGCCAGCAGTTTTCCAGGGGCGGATGGCTACACCTTC. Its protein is CASSFPGADGYTF.

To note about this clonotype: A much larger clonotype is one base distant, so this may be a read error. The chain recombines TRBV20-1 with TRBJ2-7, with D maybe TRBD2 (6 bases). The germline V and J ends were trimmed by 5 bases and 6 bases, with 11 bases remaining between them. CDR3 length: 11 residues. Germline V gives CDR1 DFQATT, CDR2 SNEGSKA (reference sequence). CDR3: CSARTSSEQYF. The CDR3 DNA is TGCAGTGCTCGTACTAGCTCCGAGCAGTACTTC.

For the CDR3, the DNA is TGTGCCAGCAGCTTACCGGAAGGGACAGGGCCCTACGAGCAGTACTTC. Translation: CASSLPEGTGPYEQYF. The chain joins TRBV7-9 to TRBJ2-7; 9 bases are shared with TRBD1. V lost 2 bases, J lost 2 bases, and 7 bases stayed unmatched. The CDR3 is 16 amino acids. Germline-derived CDR1 and CDR2 are SEHNR and FQNEAQ (reference sequence).

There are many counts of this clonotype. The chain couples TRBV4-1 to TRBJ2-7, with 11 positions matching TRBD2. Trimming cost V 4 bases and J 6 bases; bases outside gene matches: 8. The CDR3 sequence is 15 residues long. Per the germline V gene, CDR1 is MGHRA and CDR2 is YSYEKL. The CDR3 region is CASSLRELAGAEQYF. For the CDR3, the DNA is TGCGCCAGCAGCCTAAGAGAACTAGCGGGAGCCGAGCAGTACTTC.

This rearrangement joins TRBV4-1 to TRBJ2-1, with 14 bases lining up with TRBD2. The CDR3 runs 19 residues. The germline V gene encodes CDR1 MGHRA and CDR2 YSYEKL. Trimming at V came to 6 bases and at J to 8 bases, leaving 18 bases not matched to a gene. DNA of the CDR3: TGCGCCAGCAGACTTGCACCAAAGGGACTAGCGGGAGTTATAGATGAGCAGTTCTTC. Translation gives CASRLAPKGLAGVIDEQFF.

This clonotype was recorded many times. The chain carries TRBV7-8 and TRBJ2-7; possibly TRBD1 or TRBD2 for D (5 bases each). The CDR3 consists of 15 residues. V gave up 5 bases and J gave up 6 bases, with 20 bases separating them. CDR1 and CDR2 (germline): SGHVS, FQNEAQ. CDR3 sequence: CASSQNRGAPIEQYF. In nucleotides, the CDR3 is TGTGCCAGCAGCCAAAACCGGGGCGCACCTATCGAGCAGTACTTC.

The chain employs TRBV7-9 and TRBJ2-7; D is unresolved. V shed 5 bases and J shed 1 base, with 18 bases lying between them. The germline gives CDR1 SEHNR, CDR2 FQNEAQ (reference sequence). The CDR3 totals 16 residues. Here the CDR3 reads CASSDLRVARSYEQYF. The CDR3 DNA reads TGTGCCAGCAGCGATTTACGTGTGGCCCGTTCCTACGAGCAGTACTTC. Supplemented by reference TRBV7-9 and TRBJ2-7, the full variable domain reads DTGVSQNPRHKITKRGQNVTFRCDPISEHNRLYWYRQTLGQGPEFLTYFQNEAQLEKSRLLSDRFSAERPKGSFSTLEIQRTEQGDSAMYLCASSDLRVARSYEQYFGPGTRLTVT.

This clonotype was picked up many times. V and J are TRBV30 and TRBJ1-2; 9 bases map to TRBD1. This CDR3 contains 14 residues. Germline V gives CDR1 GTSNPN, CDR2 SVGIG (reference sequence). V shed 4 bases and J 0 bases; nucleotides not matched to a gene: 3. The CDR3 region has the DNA TGTGCCTGGACCCGGGACAGGGCTAACTATGGCTACACCTTC. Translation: CAWTRDRANYGYTF.

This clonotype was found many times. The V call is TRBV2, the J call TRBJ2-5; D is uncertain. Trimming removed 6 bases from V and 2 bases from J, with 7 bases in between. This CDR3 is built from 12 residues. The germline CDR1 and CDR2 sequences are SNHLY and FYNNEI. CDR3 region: CASSSEQETQYF. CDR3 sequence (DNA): TGTGCCAGCAGCAGTGAACAAGAGACCCAGTACTTC.

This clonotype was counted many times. The CDR3 loop reads CAWSQGVVETQYF. In DNA, the CDR3 is TGTGCCTGGAGCCAGGGGGTCGTGGAGACCCAGTACTTC. The chain has TRBV30 and TRBJ2-5; 7 bases agree with TRBD1. The CDR3 contains 13 residues. Germline CDR1 reads GTSNPN; CDR2 reads SVGIG (reference sequence). Germline trimming cut 3 bases from V and 5 bases from J; bases unmatched to any gene: 6. Variable domain in full (rest from reference TRBV30 and TRBJ2-5): SQTIHQWPATLVQPVGSPLSLECTVEGTSNPNLYWYRQAAGRGLQLLFYSVGIGQISSEVPQNLSASRPQDRQFILSSKKLLLSDSGFYLCAWSQGVVETQYFGPGTRLLVL.

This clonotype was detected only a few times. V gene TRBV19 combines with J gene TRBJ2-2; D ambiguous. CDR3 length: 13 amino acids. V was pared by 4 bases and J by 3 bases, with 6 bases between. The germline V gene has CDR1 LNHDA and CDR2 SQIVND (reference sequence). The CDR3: CASSTLYTGELFF. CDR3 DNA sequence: TGTGCCAGTAGTACCCTTTACACCGGGGAGCTGTTTTTT.

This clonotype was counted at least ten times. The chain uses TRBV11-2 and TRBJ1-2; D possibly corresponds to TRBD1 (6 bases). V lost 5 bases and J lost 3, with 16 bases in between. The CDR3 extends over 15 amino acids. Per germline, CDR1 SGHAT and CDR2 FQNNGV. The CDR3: CASSAEGQKDYGYTF. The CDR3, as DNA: TGTGCCAGCAGCGCAGAAGGACAGAAAGACTATGGCTACACCTTC.